This TCR beta chain originates from a study of CD4 T cell repertoires in COVID-19. No culture step preceded sequencing of the ex vivo isolated memory T cells. The CDR3 length is 16 residues. Germline CDR1 is SNHLY and CDR2 is FYNNEI. The ends were cut back, 5 bases at V and 0 bases at J, with 14 bases in the middle. Libraries were prepared by immunoSEQ multiplex PCR; TCRdb keeps only in-frame clonotypes and omits some of them. Among approximately 75,000 clones listed, 83% were seen once. Findings of the study overall: In SARS-CoV and/or HKU1 spike cultures, between about 6 and 25% of SARS-CoV-2 clonotypes reappeared. Suggested intraclonal diversification: top SARS-CoV-2-reactive clonotypes appeared in two or three memory subsets.

Regarding this clone: Its antigen remains unidentified.

The sequence was collected from a human donor who had COVID-19. This specimen consisted of CD4+ T cells from peripheral blood, obtained after recovery from COVID-19. V usage is TRBV2 and J usage is TRBJ1-5; D might be TRBD1 (6 bases). Here the CDR3 reads CASSLRQDYSNQPQHF. DNA of the CDR3: TGTGCCAGCAGTCTCAGACAGGATTATAGCAATCAGCCCCAGCATTTT.